This TCR beta chain is from a study of T cell responses to AZD1222 COVID-19 vaccine. The CDR3 is made up of 15 amino acids. The germline V gene has CDR1 SEHNR and CDR2 FQNEAQ (reference sequence). Trimming left V 6 bases short and J 1 base short, with 15 bases between. Data came from immunoSEQ multiplex PCR; TCRdb stores just in-frame clones and leaves some out. The sample carries approximately 68,000 clones, 88% recorded once. The study's findings and limits: Targeting of unmutated variant regions was reportedly seen in nearly half of spike-specific TCRs. Females outnumbered males among donors, who were mostly white British; clonal diversity was possibly underestimated.

Comments on this clone: The antigen remains unidentified. Other DNA sequences in the sample encode the same CDR3.

The sequence came from an adult who received the MenACWY meningococcal vaccine as a control. Material: peripheral blood, obtained 28 days after the second dose of the MenACWY control vaccine. The rearrangement links TRBV7-9 to TRBJ1-1; possibly TRBD1 for D (5 bases). The CDR3 loop is CASRTVQGANTEAFF. DNA of the CDR3: TGTGCCAGCAGGACAGTGCAAGGGGCGAACACTGAAGCTTTCTTT.